This entry features one T cell receptor (beta chain) sequence. These data originate in a study of technical replicates of blood from a few donors. Profiled with immunoSEQ multiplex PCR; TCRdb holds only in-frame clones, not every one. The sample includes about 75,000 clones, about 97% of them seen just once. CDR1 is LGHNT, CDR2 FRNRAP, per germline. CDR3 length: 18 residues. Trimming shortened V by 0 bases and J by 5 bases, and 22 bases separated the two germline ends. The gene calls are TRBV12-5 and TRBJ1-1; D perhaps matches TRBD1 (5 bases). Sample: T cells isolated from PBMCs. This TCR was sampled from a human donor in good health. This chain's CDR3 is CASGLVPTGRSGGTEAFF. The CDR3 DNA reads TGTGCTAGTGGTTTGGTACCCACAGGTCGTTCGGGCGGAACTGAAGCTTTCTTT.